The clone carrying this T cell receptor (beta chain) was recorded a few times. The record originates from a study of T cell responses to AZD1222 COVID-19 vaccine. Generated by immunoSEQ multiplex PCR, the TCRdb table keeps only in-frame clones and is missing some. The data show 70,000 to 80,000 clones, around 82% seen once. This sequence was found in an adult who received the AZD1222 COVID-19 vaccine. The sample here was peripheral blood, taken 28 days after the second AZD1222 dose.

The DNA for the CDR3 is TGTGCCAGCAGCGTAGAGGGGGGGGGTCAGCCCCAGCATTTT. It translates to CASSVEGGGQPQHF. V gene TRBV9 combines with J gene TRBJ1-5; the D gene is possibly TRBD1 (6 bases). This CDR3 has 14 amino acids. Germline V gene data show CDR1 as SGDLS and CDR2 as YYNGEE. Trimming took 0 bases from V and 6 from J, leaving 10 bases between them.